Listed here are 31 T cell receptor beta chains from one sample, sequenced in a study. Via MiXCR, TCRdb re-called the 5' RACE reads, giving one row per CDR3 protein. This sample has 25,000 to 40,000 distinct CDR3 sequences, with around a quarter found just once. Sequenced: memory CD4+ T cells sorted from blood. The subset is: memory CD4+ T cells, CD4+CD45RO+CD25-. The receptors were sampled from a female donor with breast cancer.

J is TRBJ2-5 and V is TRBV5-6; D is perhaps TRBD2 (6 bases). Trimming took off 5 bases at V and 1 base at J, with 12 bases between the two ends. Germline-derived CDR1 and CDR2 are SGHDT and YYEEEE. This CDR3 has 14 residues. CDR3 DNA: TGTGCCAGCAGAGGAGGGACGTTCCAAGAGACCCAGTACTTC. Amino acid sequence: CASRGGTFQETQYF.

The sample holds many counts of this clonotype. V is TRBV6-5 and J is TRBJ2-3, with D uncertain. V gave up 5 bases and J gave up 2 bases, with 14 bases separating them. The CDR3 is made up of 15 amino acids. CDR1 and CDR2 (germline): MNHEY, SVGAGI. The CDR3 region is CASSPLPKDTDTQYF. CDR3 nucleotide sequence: TGTGCCAGCAGTCCCCTTCCGAAGGACACAGATACGCAGTATTTT.

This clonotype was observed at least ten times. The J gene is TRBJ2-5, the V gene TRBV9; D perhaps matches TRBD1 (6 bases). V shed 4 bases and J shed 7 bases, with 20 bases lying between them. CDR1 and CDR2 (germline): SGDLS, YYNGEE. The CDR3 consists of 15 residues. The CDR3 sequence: CASSPPGQGAGTQYF. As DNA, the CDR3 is TGTGCCAGCAGCCCTCCGGGACAAGGGGCCGGGACCCAGTACTTC.

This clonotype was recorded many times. The CDR3 region has the DNA TGTGCCAGCAGCTTCTCCGGACTAGGTTACGAGCAGTACTTC. Amino acid sequence: CASSFSGLGYEQYF. The rearrangement links TRBV5-6 to TRBJ2-7; 7 bases align to TRBD2. V lost 2 bases, J lost 4 bases, and 6 bases stayed unmatched. Germline V gives CDR1 SGHDT, CDR2 YYEEEE. The CDR3 length is 14 residues.

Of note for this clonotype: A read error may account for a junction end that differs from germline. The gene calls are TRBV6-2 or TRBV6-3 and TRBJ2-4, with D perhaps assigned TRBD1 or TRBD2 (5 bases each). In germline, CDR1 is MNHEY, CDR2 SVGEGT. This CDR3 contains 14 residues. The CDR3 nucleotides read TGTGCCAGCAGTAACTCGGGACCCAAAAACATTCAGTACTTC. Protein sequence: CASSNSGPKNIQYF.

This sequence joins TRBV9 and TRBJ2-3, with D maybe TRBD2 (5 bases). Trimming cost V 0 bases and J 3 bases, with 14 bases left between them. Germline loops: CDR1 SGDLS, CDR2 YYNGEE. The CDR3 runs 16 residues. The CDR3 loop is CASSVEYGNGTDTQYF. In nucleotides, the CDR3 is TGTGCCAGCAGCGTAGAGTACGGGAATGGGACAGATACGCAGTATTTT.

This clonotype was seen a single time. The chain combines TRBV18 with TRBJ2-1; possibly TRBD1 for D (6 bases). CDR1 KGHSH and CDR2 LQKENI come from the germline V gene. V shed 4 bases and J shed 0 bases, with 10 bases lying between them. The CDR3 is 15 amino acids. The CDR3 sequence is CASSLGRGSYNEQFF. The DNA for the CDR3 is TGTGCCAGCTCACTGGGCAGGGGCTCCTACAATGAGCAGTTCTTC. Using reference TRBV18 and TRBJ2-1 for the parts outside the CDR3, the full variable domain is NAGVMQNPRHLVRRRGQEARLRCSPMKGHSHVYWYRQLPEEGLKFMVYLQKENIIDESGMPKERFSAEFPKEGPSILRIQQVVRGDSAAYFCASSLGRGSYNEQFFGPGTRLTVL.

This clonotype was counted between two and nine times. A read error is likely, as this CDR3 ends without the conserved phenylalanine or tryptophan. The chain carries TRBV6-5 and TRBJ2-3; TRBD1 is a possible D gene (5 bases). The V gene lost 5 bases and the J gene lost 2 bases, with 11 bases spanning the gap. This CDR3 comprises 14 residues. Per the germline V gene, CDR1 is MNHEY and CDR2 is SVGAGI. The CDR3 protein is CASSMDTFTDTQYL. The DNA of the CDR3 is TGTGCCAGCAGTATGGACACGTTCACAGATACGCAGTATTTA.

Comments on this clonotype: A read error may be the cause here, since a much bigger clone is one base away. CDR3 amino acids: CSIESSGTLTDTQYF. CDR3 nucleotides: TGCAGCATTGAATCCTCCGGGACACTAACAGATACGCAGTATTTT. V usage is TRBV29-1 and J usage is TRBJ2-3; possible D gene TRBD1, 6 bases. Germline CDR1 and CDR2: SQVTM and ANQGSEA. The CDR3 has 15 residues.

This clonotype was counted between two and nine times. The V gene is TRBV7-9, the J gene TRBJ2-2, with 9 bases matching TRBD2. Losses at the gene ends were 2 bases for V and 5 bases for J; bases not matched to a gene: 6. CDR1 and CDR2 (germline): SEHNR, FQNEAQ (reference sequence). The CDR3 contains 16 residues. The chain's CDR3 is CASSLNSGRLTGELFF. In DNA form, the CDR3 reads TGTGCCAGCAGCTTAAACAGCGGGAGGCTAACCGGGGAGCTGTTTTTT.

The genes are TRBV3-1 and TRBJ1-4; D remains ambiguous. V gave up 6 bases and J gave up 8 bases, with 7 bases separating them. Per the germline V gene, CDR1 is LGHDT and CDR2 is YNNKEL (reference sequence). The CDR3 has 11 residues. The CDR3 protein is CASRRGEKLFF. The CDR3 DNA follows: TGTGCCAGCAGGAGAGGAGAAAAACTGTTTTTT.

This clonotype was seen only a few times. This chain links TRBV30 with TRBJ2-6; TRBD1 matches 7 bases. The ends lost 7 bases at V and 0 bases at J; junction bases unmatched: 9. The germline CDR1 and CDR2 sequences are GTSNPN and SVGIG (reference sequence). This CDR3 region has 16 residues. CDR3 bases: TGTGCCTTCACGGACAGGCTAGGCTCTGGGGCCAACGTCCTGACTTTC. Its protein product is CAFTDRLGSGANVLTF.

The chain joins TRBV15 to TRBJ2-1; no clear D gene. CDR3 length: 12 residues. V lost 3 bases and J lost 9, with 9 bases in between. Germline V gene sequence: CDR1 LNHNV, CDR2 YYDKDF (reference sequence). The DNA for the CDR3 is TGTGCCACCAGCAGCGGGTCTGGTGAGCAGTTCTTC. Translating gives CATSSGSGEQFF.

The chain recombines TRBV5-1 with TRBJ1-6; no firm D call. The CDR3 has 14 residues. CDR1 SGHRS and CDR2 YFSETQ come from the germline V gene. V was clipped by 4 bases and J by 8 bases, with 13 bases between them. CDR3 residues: CASSRIGRDSPLHF. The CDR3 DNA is TGCGCCAGCAGCCGTATCGGGAGGGATTCACCCCTCCACTTT.

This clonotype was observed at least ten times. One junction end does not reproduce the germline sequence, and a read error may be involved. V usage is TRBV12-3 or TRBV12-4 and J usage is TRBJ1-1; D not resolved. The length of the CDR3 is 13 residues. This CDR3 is CASSFQQNAEAFF. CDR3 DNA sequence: TGTGCCAGCAGTTTTCAACAGAACGCTGAAGCTTTCTTT.

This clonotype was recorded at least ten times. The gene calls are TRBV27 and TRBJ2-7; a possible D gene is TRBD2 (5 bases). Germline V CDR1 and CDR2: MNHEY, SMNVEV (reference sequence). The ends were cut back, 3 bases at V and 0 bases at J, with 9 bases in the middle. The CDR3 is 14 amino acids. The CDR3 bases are TGTGCCAGCAGTTTGGACTGGCCCTCCTACGAGCAGTACTTC. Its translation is CASSLDWPSYEQYF.

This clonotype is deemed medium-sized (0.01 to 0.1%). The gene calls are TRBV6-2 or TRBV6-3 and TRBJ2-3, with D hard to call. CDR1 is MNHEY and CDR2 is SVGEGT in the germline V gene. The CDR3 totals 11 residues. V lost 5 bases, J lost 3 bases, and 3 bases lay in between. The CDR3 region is CASSDTDTQYF. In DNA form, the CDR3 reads TGTGCCAGCAGTGATACAGATACGCAGTATTTT.

CDR3 loop: CASSQQRRNNEKLFF. The CDR3 DNA reads as TGCGCCAGCAGCCAACAGCGGAGGAACAATGAAAAACTGTTTTTT. V and J are TRBV4-1 and TRBJ1-4; D not resolved. The V end lost 2 bases, the J end lost 5 bases, and 12 bases lay between the germline ends. The CDR3 consists of 15 residues. From germline, CDR1 is MGHRA and CDR2 YSYEKL.

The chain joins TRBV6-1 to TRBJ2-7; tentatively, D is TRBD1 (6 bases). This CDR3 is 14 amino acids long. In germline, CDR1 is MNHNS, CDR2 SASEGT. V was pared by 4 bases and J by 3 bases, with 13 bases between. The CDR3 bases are TGTGCCAGCAGTGCCAGGGGCCCAAGCTACGAGCAGTACTTC. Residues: CASSARGPSYEQYF.

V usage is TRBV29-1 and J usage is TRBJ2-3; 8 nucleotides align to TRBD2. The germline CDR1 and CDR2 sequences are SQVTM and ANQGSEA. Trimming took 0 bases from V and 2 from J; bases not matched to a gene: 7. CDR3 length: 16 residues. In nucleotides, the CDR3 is TGCAGCGTTGAAGAGGTAGCGGGGTCAATCACAGATACGCAGTATTTT. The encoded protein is CSVEEVAGSITDTQYF.

The CDR3 bases are TGTGCCAGCAGCTTAGGGCTCTCCTACGAGCAGTACTTC. Its protein product is CASSLGLSYEQYF. The J gene is TRBJ2-7, the V gene TRBV7-2; D uncertain. V shed 1 base and J shed 0 bases, with 4 bases lying between them. The germline V gene encodes CDR1 SGHTA and CDR2 FQGNSA. The CDR3 spans 13 residues.

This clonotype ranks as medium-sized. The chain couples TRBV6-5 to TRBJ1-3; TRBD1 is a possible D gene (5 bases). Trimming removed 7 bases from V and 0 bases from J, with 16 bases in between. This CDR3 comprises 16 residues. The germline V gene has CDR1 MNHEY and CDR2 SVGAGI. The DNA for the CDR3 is TGTGCCAGCACTTCGAAGGGACTGCTCTCTGGAAACACCATATATTTT. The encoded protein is CASTSKGLLSGNTIYF.

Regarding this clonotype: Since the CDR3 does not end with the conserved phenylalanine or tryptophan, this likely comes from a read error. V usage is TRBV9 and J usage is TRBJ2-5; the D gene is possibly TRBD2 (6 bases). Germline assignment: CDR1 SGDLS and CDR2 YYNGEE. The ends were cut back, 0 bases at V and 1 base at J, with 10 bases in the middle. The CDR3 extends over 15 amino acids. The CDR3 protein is CASSVGVRGQETQYL. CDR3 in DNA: TGTGCCAGCAGCGTAGGGGTGCGGGGCCAAGAGACCCAGTACCTC.

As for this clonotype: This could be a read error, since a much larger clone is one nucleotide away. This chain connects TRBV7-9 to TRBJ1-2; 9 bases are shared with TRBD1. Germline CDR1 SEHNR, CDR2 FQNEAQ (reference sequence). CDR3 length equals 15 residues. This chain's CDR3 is CAGSSQQGAIYGYTF. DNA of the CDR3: TGTGCCGGCAGCTCACAACAGGGGGCTATCTATGGCTACACCTTC.

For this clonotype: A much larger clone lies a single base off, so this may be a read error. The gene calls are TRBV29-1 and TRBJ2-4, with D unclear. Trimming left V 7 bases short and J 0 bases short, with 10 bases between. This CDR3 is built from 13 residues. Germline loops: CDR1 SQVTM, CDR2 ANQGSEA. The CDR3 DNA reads TGCAGCGCCCTGGCTCCAGCCAAAAACATTCAGTACTTC. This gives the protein CSALAPAKNIQYF.

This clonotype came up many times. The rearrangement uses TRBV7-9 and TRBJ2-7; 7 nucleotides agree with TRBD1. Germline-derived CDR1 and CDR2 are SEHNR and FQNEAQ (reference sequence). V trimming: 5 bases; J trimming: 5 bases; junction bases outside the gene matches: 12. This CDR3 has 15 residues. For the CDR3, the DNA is TGTGCCAGCAGCCTTACGACAGGGTTAGGTGACGAGCAGTACTTC. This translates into CASSLTTGLGDEQYF.

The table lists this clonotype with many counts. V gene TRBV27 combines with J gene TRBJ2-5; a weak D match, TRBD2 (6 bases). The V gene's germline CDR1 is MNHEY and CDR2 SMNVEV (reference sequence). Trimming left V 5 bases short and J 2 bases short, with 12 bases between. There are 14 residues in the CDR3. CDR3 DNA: TGTGCCAGCAGTCCGGGACTTTTACAAGAGACCCAGTACTTC. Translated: CASSPGLLQETQYF.

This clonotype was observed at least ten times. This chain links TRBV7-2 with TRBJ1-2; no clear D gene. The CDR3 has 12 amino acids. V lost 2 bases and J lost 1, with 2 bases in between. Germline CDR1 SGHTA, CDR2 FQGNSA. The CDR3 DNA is TGTGCCAGCAGCTTAATTAACTATGGCTACACCTTC. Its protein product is CASSLINYGYTF.

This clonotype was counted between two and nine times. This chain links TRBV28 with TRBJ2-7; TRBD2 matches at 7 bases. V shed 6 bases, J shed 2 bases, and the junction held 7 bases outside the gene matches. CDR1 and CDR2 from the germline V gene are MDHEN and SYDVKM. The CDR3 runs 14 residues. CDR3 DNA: TGTGCCAGCAGATCCGCTGGGGGGGCCTACGAGCAGTACTTC. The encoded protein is CASRSAGGAYEQYF.

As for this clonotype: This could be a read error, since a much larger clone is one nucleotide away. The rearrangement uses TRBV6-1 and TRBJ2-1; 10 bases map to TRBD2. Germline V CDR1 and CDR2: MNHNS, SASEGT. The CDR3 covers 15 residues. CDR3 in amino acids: CASSGVAGGVNEQSF. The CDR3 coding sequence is TGTGCCAGCAGTGGAGTAGCGGGGGGTGTAAATGAGCAGTCCTTC.

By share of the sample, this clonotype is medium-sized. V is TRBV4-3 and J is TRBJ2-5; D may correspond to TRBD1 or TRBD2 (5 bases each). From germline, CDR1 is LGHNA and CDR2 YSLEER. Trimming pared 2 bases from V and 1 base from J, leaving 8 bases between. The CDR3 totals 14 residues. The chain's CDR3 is CASSQWGIQETQYF. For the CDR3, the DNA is TGCGCCAGCAGCCAATGGGGGATCCAAGAGACCCAGTACTTC.